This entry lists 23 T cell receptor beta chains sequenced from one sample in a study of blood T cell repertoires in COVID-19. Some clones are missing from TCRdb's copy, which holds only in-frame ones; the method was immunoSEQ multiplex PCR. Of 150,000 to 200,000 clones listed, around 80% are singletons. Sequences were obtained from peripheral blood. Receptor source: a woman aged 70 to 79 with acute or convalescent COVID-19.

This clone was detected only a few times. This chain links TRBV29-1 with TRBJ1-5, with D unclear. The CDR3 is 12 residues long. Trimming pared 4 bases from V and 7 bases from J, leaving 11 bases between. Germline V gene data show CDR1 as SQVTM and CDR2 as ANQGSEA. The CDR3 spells CSVGGSDQPQHF. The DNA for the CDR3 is TGCAGCGTTGGCGGCAGTGACCAGCCCCAGCATTTT.

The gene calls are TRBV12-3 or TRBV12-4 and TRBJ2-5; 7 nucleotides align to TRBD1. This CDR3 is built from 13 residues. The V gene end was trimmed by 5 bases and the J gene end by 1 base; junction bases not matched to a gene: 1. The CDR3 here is CASSPGGQETQYF. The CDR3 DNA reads TGTGCCAGCAGTCCAGGGGGCCAAGAGACCCAGTACTTC.

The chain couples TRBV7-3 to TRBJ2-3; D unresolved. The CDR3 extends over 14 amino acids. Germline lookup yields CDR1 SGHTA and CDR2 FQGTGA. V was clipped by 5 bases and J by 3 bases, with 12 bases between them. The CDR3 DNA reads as TGTGCCAGCAGCCCAAGTCACAGTACAGATACGCAGTATTTT. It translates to CASSPSHSTDTQYF.

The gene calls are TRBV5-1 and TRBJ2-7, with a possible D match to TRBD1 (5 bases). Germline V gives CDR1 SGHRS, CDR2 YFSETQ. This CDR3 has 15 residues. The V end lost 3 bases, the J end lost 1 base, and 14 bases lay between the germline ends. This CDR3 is CASSSEWAGSYEQYF. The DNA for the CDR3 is TGCGCCAGCAGCTCCGAATGGGCAGGGTCCTACGAGCAGTACTTC.

As DNA, the CDR3 is TGTGCCAGTAGTATGGCCGGGACAGCTTACGAGCAGTACTTC. It encodes CASSMAGTAYEQYF. The V gene is TRBV19, the J gene TRBJ2-7; 7 nucleotides line up with TRBD1. With 3 bases clipped from V and 4 bases from J, the junction kept 6 bases outside the gene matches. The germline V gene encodes CDR1 LNHDA and CDR2 SQIVND (reference sequence). CDR3 size: 14 residues.

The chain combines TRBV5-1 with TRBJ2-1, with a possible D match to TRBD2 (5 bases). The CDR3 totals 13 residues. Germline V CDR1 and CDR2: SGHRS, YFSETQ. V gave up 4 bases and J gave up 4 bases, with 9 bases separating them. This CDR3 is CASSTDSYNEQFF. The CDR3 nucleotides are TGCGCCAGCAGCACGGACTCGTACAATGAGCAGTTCTTC. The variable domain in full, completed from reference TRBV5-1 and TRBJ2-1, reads KAGVTQTPRYLIKTRGQQVTLSCSPISGHRSVSWYQQTPGQGLQFLFEYFSETQRNKGNFPGRFSGRQFSNSRSEMNVSTLELGDSALYLCASSTDSYNEQFFGPGTRLTVL.

CDR3 sequence: CASSLGQGSTDTQYF. The CDR3 DNA sequence: TGCGCCAGCAGCTTGGGACAGGGTAGCACAGATACGCAGTATTTT. J is TRBJ2-3 and V is TRBV5-1; 7 positions agree with TRBD1. With 0 bases clipped from V and 0 bases from J, the junction kept 1 base outside the gene matches. This CDR3 comprises 15 residues. The V gene's germline CDR1 is SGHRS and CDR2 YFSETQ. Combining the CDR3 with reference TRBV5-1 and TRBJ2-3 gives the whole variable domain KAGVTQTPRYLIKTRGQQVTLSCSPISGHRSVSWYQQTPGQGLQFLFEYFSETQRNKGNFPGRFSGRQFSNSRSEMNVSTLELGDSALYLCASSLGQGSTDTQYFGPGTRLTVL.

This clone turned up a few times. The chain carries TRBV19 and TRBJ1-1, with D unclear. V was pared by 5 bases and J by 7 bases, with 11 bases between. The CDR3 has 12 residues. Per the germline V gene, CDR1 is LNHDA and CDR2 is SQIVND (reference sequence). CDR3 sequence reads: CASSYEFGEAFF. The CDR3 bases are TGTGCCAGTAGTTATGAATTCGGTGAAGCTTTCTTT.

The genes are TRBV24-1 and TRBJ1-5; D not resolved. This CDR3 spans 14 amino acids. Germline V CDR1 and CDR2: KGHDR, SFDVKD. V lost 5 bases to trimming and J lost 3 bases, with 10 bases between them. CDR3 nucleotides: TGTGCCACCAGTGCCAGCGTGTTCAATCAGCCCCAGCATTTT. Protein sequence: CATSASVFNQPQHF.

The CDR3 nucleotides read TGCAGCGGATCGAGAGGTGAAAAACTGTTTTTT. This translates into CSGSRGEKLFF. V and J are TRBV29-1 and TRBJ1-4; D is unresolved. From germline, CDR1 is SQVTM and CDR2 ANQGSEA. This CDR3 has 11 residues. V gave up 7 bases and J gave up 7 bases, with 10 bases separating them.

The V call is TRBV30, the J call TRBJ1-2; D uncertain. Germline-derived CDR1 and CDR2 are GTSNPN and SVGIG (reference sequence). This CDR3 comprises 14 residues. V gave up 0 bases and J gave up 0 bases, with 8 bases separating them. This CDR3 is CAWSVHRTNYGYTF. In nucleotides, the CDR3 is TGTGCCTGGAGTGTACACCGAACTAACTATGGCTACACCTTC.

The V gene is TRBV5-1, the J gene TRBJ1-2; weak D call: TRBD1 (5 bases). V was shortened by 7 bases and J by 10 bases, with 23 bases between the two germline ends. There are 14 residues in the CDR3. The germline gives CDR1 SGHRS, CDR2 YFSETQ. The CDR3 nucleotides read TGCGCCAGCGCACCTGGAGGGGCGAGTATAGACTACACCTTC. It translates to CASAPGGASIDYTF. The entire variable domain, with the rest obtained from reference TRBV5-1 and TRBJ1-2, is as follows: KAGVTQTPRYLIKTRGQQVTLSCSPISGHRSVSWYQQTPGQGLQFLFEYFSETQRNKGNFPGRFSGRQFSNSRSEMNVSTLELGDSALYLCASAPGGASIDYTFGSGTRLTVV.

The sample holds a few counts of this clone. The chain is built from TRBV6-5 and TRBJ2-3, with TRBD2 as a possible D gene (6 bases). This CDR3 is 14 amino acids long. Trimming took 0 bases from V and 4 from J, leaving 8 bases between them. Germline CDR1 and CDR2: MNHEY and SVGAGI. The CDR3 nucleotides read TGTGCCAGCAGTTACTCCCCTAGCGCAGATACGCAGTATTTT. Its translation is CASSYSPSADTQYF.

The CDR3 DNA reads as TGTGCCAGCAGCCTTATAGCGGGAGGGGGCTTGGAGACCCAGTACTTC. Its translation is CASSLIAGGGLETQYF. The chain is built from TRBV14 and TRBJ2-5, with TRBD2 matching over 11 bases. Unmatched junction bases numbered 9, after V lost 4 bases and J lost 5 bases. This CDR3 is 16 amino acids long. The germline gives CDR1 SGHDN, CDR2 FVKESK.

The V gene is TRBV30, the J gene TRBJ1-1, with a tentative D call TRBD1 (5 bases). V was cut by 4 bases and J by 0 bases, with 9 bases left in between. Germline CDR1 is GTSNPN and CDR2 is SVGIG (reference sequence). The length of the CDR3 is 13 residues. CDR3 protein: CAWMTDLNTEAFF. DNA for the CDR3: TGTGCCTGGATGACAGATTTGAACACTGAAGCTTTCTTT. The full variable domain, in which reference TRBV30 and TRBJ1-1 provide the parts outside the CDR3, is SQTIHQWPATLVQPVGSPLSLECTVEGTSNPNLYWYRQAAGRGLQLLFYSVGIGQISSEVPQNLSASRPQDRQFILSSKKLLLSDSGFYLCAWMTDLNTEAFFGQGTRLTVV.

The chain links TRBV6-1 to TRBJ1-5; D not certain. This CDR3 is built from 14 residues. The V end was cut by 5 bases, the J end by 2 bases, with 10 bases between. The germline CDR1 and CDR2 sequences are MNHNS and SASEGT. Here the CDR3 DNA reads TGTGCCAGCAGTTTGCAGGAAGGCAATCAGCCCCAGCATTTT. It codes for CASSLQEGNQPQHF.

The CDR3 sequence: CASSVDASGTRTQYF. DNA for the CDR3: TGTGCCAGCAGCGTAGATGCTAGCGGGACCCGGACGCAGTATTTT. The chain recombines TRBV9 with TRBJ2-3; 9 bases map to TRBD2. Losses at the gene ends were 0 bases for V and 9 bases for J; bases not matched to a gene: 8. Germline loops: CDR1 SGDLS, CDR2 YYNGEE. CDR3 size: 15 residues.

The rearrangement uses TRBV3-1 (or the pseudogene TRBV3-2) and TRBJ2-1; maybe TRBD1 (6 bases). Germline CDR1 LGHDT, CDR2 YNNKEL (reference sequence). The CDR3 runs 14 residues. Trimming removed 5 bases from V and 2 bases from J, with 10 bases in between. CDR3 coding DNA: TGTGCCAGCAGCTCAACAGGGACCTACAATGAGCAGTTCTTC. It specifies CASSSTGTYNEQFF.

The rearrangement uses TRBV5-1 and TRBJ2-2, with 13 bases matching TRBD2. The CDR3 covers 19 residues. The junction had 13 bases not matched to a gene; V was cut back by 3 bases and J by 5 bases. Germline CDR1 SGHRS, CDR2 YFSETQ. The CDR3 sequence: CASSWGRTSGRIETGELFF. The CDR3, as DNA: TGCGCCAGCAGCTGGGGAAGGACTAGCGGGAGAATTGAGACCGGGGAGCTGTTTTTT.

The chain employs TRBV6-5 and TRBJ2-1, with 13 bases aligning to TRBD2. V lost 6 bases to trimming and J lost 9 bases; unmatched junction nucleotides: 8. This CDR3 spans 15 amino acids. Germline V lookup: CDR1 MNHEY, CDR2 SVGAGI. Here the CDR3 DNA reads TGTGCCAGCAGAAGGACTAGCGGGAGCTCCAGTGAGCAGTTCTTC. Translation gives CASRRTSGSSSEQFF.

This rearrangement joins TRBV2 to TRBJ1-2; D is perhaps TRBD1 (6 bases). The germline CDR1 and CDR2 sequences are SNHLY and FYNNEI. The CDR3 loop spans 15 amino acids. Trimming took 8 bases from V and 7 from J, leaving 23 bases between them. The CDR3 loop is CASLEQSQGIGGYTF. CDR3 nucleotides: TGTGCCAGCCTAGAGCAGTCGCAGGGGATAGGTGGCTACACCTTC.

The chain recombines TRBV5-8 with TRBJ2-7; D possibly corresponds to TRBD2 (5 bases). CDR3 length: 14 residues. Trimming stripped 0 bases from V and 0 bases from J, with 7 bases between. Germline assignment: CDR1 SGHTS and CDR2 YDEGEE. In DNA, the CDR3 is TGTGCCAGCAGCTTGGTTGGAGGCTCCTACGAGCAGTACTTC. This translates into CASSLVGGSYEQYF. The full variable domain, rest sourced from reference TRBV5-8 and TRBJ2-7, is EAGVTQSPTHLIKTRGQQATLRCSPISGHTSVYWYQQALGLGLQFLLWYDEGEERNRGNFPPRFSGRQFPNYSSELNVNALELEDSALYLCASSLVGGSYEQYFGPGTRLTVT.

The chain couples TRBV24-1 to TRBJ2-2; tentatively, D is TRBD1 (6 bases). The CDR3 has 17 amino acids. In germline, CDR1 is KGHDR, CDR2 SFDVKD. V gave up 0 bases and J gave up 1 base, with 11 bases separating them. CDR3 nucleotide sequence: TGTGCCACCAGTGATTTGGTCGGACAGAGGAACACCGGGGAGCTGTTTTTT. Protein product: CATSDLVGQRNTGELFF.